The sequence of this T cell receptor (beta chain) was determined in a study of shared clonotypes between healthy human individuals. Background on the study: Every donor yielded three CD4 naive, three CD4 memory, two CD8 naive and one CD8 memory plate. Whole-study results and caveats: Naive subsets typically showed greater estimated richness than memory subsets.

Per germline, CDR1 SQVTM and CDR2 ANQGSEA. The CDR3 totals 12 residues. V lost 3 bases and J lost 2, with 8 bases in between. For this clone: As yet, its antigen is unknown. The sample holds other DNA sequences that translate to the same CDR3.

Naive-designated CD8 cells lacked CD45RO, were positively enriched for CCR7, and omitted terminally differentiated effector memory CD45RA+ cells. Method: immunoSEQ multiplex PCR; TCRdb's copy keeps in-frame clones and lacks some. The sample includes around 2.1 million clones, 85% to 95% of them seen just once. This chain links TRBV29-1 with TRBJ2-7; D tentatively fits TRBD1 or TRBD2 (5 bases each). Sequencing was carried out using naive CD8+ T cells from PBMCs. The source of this sequence is a man aged 18 to 30 in good health. Some clones in this sample may be carry-over from other donors' samples. DNA of the CDR3: TGCAGCGTTGACAAGGGACCCTACGAGCAGTACTTC. As protein: CSVDKGPYEQYF.